Following are 24 T cell receptor beta chains from one sample sequenced in a study of T cell repertoires in cytomegalovirus infection. TCRdb re-analysed the reads in MiXCR, keeping a single row per CDR3 protein. This sample has about 160,000 distinct CDR3 sequences; less than 25% occur once, and the top ten carry roughly 25%. These TCRs' antigens remain unknown. The specimen comprised CD8+ T cells from cultured PBMCs, sampled from culture after CMV antigen stimulation. These receptors originate from a human donor in good health (CMV status not recorded). Some clones in this sample may be carry-over from other donors' samples.

V gene TRBV5-1 combines with J gene TRBJ1-1; 11 nucleotides line up with TRBD1. The CDR3 covers 16 residues. From germline, CDR1 is SGHRS and CDR2 YFSETQ. Losses at the gene ends were 4 bases for V and 3 bases for J; bases not matched to a gene: 8. CDR3 nucleotide sequence: TGCGCCAGCAGCGACTGGACAGGGGGCATCGACACTGAAGCTTTCTTT. Its translation: CASSDWTGGIDTEAFF.

This clonotype was counted only a few times. The V call is TRBV6-8, the J call TRBJ2-1, with 14 bases that match TRBD2. The V and J ends lost 8 bases and 9 bases, in that order; junction bases with no gene match: 9. The germline V gene encodes CDR1 MNHGY and CDR2 SAAAGT. The CDR3 totals 15 residues. DNA for the CDR3: TGTGCCAGCGCCAATCCGGGACTAGCGGGGGTTGAGCAGTTCTTC. This encodes CASANPGLAGVEQFF.

The chain combines TRBV10-3 with TRBJ2-7; D tentatively reads TRBD1 or TRBD2 (6 bases each). V was clipped by 10 bases and J by 3 bases, with 13 bases between them. The CDR3 sequence is 12 residues long. Germline V gives CDR1 ENHRY, CDR2 SYGVKD. CDR3 DNA sequence: TGTGCCACCCTTGGGGGGCTCTACGAGCAGTACTTC. Translation gives CATLGGLYEQYF.

The chain combines TRBV30 with TRBJ2-7; D gene uncertain. The CDR3 sequence is 12 residues long. CDR1 is GTSNPN, CDR2 SVGIG, per germline (reference sequence). V shed 5 bases and J shed 3 bases, with 11 bases lying between them. In DNA form, the CDR3 reads TGTGCCTGGGGATACGACGGCTACGAGCAGTACTTC. Its protein is CAWGYDGYEQYF.

The chain links TRBV7-2 to TRBJ2-3; 7 nucleotides align to TRBD2. This CDR3 has 16 residues. Germline CDR1 is SGHTA and CDR2 is FQGNSA. Trimming cost V 5 bases and J 1 base; bases outside gene matches: 9. Written as DNA, the CDR3 is TGTGCCAGCAGCCCCCACGGGGACTACCGCACAGATACGCAGTATTTT. Translation gives CASSPHGDYRTDTQYF.

The sample holds a few counts of this clonotype. This chain links TRBV4-1 with TRBJ2-7, with TRBD1 matching 9 bases. Germline V gene lookup returns CDR1 MGHRA and CDR2 YSYEKL. The length of the CDR3 is 16 residues. The V and J ends lost 2 bases and 7 bases, in that order; junction bases with no gene match: 12. The CDR3 loop reads CASSQPSGQGGSEQYF. DNA of the CDR3: TGCGCCAGCAGCCAACCCTCGGGACAGGGAGGATCGGAGCAGTACTTC.

The chain couples TRBV12-3 or TRBV12-4 to TRBJ2-3; weak D call: TRBD2 (6 bases). The V end lost 7 bases, the J end lost 5 bases, and 22 bases lay between the germline ends. This CDR3 is built from 16 residues. CDR3: CASTSWGSLGGDTQYF. The CDR3 region has the DNA TGTGCCAGCACCTCTTGGGGGTCGCTGGGGGGAGATACGCAGTATTTT.

This clonotype was seen a few times. The J gene is TRBJ1-1, the V gene TRBV27; D gene uncertain. This CDR3 comprises 13 residues. The V end lost 8 bases, the J end lost 3 bases, and 13 bases lay between the germline ends. CDR1 and CDR2 (germline): MNHEY, SMNVEV (reference sequence). CDR3 sequence (DNA): TGTGCCAGCCGACCGCTAGGAGACACTGAAGCTTTCTTT. Its protein is CASRPLGDTEAFF.

V is TRBV6-2 or TRBV6-3 and J is TRBJ2-1; 8 bases map to TRBD2. The CDR3 runs 13 residues. The V gene's germline CDR1 is MNHEY and CDR2 SVGEGT. V trimming: 6 bases; J trimming: 6 bases; junction bases outside the gene matches: 4. The CDR3 coding sequence is TGTGCCAGCAGCCGGGAGGGGTCCAATGAGCAGTTCTTC. It encodes CASSREGSNEQFF.

V is TRBV6-5 and J is TRBJ2-5; TRBD2 matches at 14 bases. The trim removed 5 bases at V and 5 bases at J, leaving 7 bases unmatched. Germline lookup yields CDR1 MNHEY and CDR2 SVGAGI. This CDR3 has 16 amino acids. CDR3 coding DNA: TGTGCCAGCAGTCTAGAGACTAGCGGGGGGGCGGAGACCCAGTACTTC. Protein sequence: CASSLETSGGAETQYF.

J is TRBJ2-1 and V is TRBV7-8, with D possibly being TRBD2 (6 bases). Germline V gene data show CDR1 as SGHVS and CDR2 as FQNEAQ. Trimming took off 0 bases at V and 3 bases at J, with 9 bases between the two ends. The CDR3 has 15 amino acids. The DNA of the CDR3 is TGTGCCAGCAGCTTAGCGGGGGGAGACTACAATGAGCAGTTCTTC. Protein product: CASSLAGGDYNEQFF. Full variable domain (remainder filled in from reference TRBV7-8 and TRBJ2-1): GAGVSQSPRYKVAKRGQDVALRCDPISGHVSLFWYQQALGQGPEFLTYFQNEAQLDKSGLPSDRFFAERPEGSVSTLKIQRTQQEDSAVYLCASSLAGGDYNEQFFGPGTRLTVL.

This clonotype was seen ten or more times. The chain has TRBV11-2 and TRBJ2-1; D is uncertain. Trimming shortened V by 3 bases and J by 4 bases, and 16 bases separated the two germline ends. The germline V gene encodes CDR1 SGHAT and CDR2 FQNNGV. The CDR3 runs 16 residues. The CDR3 sequence: CASSFPARDIYNEQFF. The CDR3 region has the DNA TGTGCCAGCAGCTTCCCAGCTAGGGATATTTACAATGAGCAGTTCTTC.

This clonotype occurred a few times. The CDR3 spells CASSASGQGDQPQHF. The DNA for the CDR3 is TGTGCCAGCAGCGCTTCCGGGCAGGGGGATCAGCCCCAGCATTTT. This chain connects TRBV7-2 to TRBJ1-5, with 7 bases fitting TRBD1. The ends lost 5 bases at V and 5 bases at J; junction bases unmatched: 9. This CDR3 comprises 15 residues. Germline CDR1 reads SGHTA; CDR2 reads FQGNSA.

This clonotype has only a few counts. V is TRBV6-2 or TRBV6-3 and J is TRBJ1-5; D remains unclear. Trimming removed 2 bases at V and 3 bases at J, with 2 bases between. In germline, CDR1 is MNHEY, CDR2 SVGEGT. This CDR3 is 12 amino acids long. The CDR3 sequence: CASSYDNQPQHF. Written as DNA, the CDR3 is TGTGCCAGCAGTTACGACAATCAGCCCCAGCATTTT.

The chain employs TRBV7-2 and TRBJ2-1, with 9 bases that match TRBD2. This CDR3 region has 17 residues. Germline CDR1 and CDR2: SGHTA and FQGNSA. V was clipped by 5 bases and J by 6 bases; unmatched bases: 14. CDR3 DNA: TGTGCCAGCAGCATGGGGGGGGGAACTAGCGGGTTCAATGAGCAGTTCTTC. It yields the protein CASSMGGGTSGFNEQFF.

DNA for the CDR3: TGTGCCAGCAGCTTAGCCCAGGGCTCAGATACGCAGTATTTT. It codes for CASSLAQGSDTQYF. J is TRBJ2-3 and V is TRBV7-2; TRBD1 is a possible D gene (5 bases). The V gene lost 0 bases and the J gene lost 4 bases, with 8 bases spanning the gap. The CDR3 extends over 14 amino acids. CDR1 and CDR2 (germline): SGHTA, FQGNSA.

This clonotype was observed a few times. This chain connects TRBV10-3 to TRBJ2-5; TRBD1 matches 8 bases. The V and J ends lost 2 bases and 9 bases, in that order; junction bases with no gene match: 8. The germline CDR1 and CDR2 sequences are ENHRY and SYGVKD. The CDR3 consists of 14 residues. The CDR3 DNA is TGTGCCATCAGTGAGGCGACAGGGGAGAGGGCCCAGTACTTC. Translating gives CAISEATGERAQYF.

The V and J genes are TRBV7-2 and TRBJ1-3, with TRBD1 matching 8 bases. Germline V gene sequence: CDR1 SGHTA, CDR2 FQGNSA. The ends lost 5 bases at V and 8 bases at J; junction bases unmatched: 8. CDR3 length equals 14 residues. The CDR3 DNA sequence: TGTGCCAGCAGCCGTGGACAGGGCGTTTACACCATATATTTT. It specifies CASSRGQGVYTIYF. Filled out from reference TRBV7-2 and TRBJ1-3, the complete variable domain reads GAGVSQSPSNKVTEKGKDVELRCDPISGHTALYWYRQSLGQGLEFLIYFQGNSAPDKSGLPSDRFSAERTGGSVSTLTIQRTQQEDSAVYLCASSRGQGVYTIYFGEGSWLTVV.

This clonotype has just a few counts. The chain combines TRBV11-2 with TRBJ2-1; D unresolved. This CDR3 has 16 residues. Trimming stripped 1 base from V and 4 bases from J, with 14 bases between. Germline V CDR1 and CDR2: SGHAT, FQNNGV. The CDR3 region has the DNA TGTGCCAGCAGCTTAGTGTCCAGATCGTTTTACAATGAGCAGTTCTTC. Amino acids: CASSLVSRSFYNEQFF. Complete variable domain (other parts from reference TRBV11-2 and TRBJ2-1): EAGVAQSPRYKIIEKRQSVAFWCNPISGHATLYWYQQILGQGPKLLIQFQNNGVVDDSQLPKDRFSAERLKGVDSTLKIQPAKLEDSAVYLCASSLVSRSFYNEQFFGPGTRLTVL.

This clonotype was seen a handful of times. V usage is TRBV7-9 and J usage is TRBJ2-7; D remains unclear. V gave up 4 bases and J gave up 5 bases, with 18 bases separating them. CDR1 SEHNR and CDR2 FQNEAQ come from the germline V gene (reference sequence). There are 15 residues in the CDR3. The CDR3 coding sequence is TGTGCCAGCAGCTACGGATCGAATGGCGGTAACGAGCAGTACTTC. As protein: CASSYGSNGGNEQYF. The complete variable domain, with remaining parts taken from reference TRBV7-9 and TRBJ2-7, reads DTGVSQNPRHKITKRGQNVTFRCDPISEHNRLYWYRQTLGQGPEFLTYFQNEAQLEKSRLLSDRFSAERPKGSFSTLEIQRTEQGDSAMYLCASSYGSNGGNEQYFGPGTRLTVT.

The chain links TRBV12-3 or TRBV12-4 to TRBJ2-3, with 8 bases that match TRBD2. The CDR3 runs to 16 residues. Trimming at V came to 5 bases and at J to 0 bases, leaving 7 bases not matched to a gene. The CDR3 nucleotides read TGTGCCAGCAGTCTACCGACTAGCGCTAGCACAGATACGCAGTATTTT. It encodes CASSLPTSASTDTQYF.

This sequence joins TRBV7-2 and TRBJ2-7; D not resolved. Germline assignment: CDR1 SGHTA and CDR2 FQGNSA. The length of the CDR3 is 15 residues. Between the trimmed V and J ends, which lost 1 base and 5 bases, there was a span of 15 bases. The CDR3, as DNA: TGTGCCAGCAGCTTAGAGGCCGGTTTGTGGAACGAGCAGTACTTC. Protein sequence: CASSLEAGLWNEQYF.

This clonotype was detected a few times. The chain joins TRBV7-9 to TRBJ1-2; TRBD1 is a possible D gene (6 bases). V lost 5 bases and J 5 bases, leaving 24 bases between the germline ends. The CDR3 is 17 residues long. The V gene's germline CDR1 is SEHNR and CDR2 FQNEAQ (reference sequence). The CDR3 protein is CASSDTGDRSQFYGYTF. The DNA of the CDR3 is TGTGCCAGCAGCGATACTGGCGACAGGTCCCAATTTTATGGCTACACCTTC.

This clonotype appeared a few times. Possible read error: a much larger clone is one base away. The genes are TRBV27 and TRBJ2-7; no clear D gene. V dropped 8 bases and J dropped 1 base, with 15 bases sitting between them. The CDR3 totals 14 residues. The V gene's germline CDR1 is MNHEY and CDR2 SMNVEV (reference sequence). The CDR3 here is CASQLLGPSYEQYF. CDR3 nucleotides: TGTGCCAGCCAGCTCCTCGGCCCTTCCTACGAGCAGTACTTC.